Following are 16 T cell receptor beta chains from one sample sequenced in a study of blood T cells in healthy people across ages. Combining a sample-barcoded 5' primer with a J-beta primer mix, a second PCR ran for about 7 to 11 cycles. TCRdb reanalysed the 5' RACE reads using MiXCR and keeps one entry per CDR3 protein. Among more than 800,000 distinct CDR3 sequences listed, around 30% were seen once. Sequences were obtained from blood. The receptors were gathered from a woman older than 75 in good health.

There are many counts of this clonotype. The J gene is TRBJ2-3, the V gene TRBV20-1; D unresolved. Germline V gene lookup returns CDR1 DFQATT and CDR2 SNEGSKA (reference sequence). V gave up 2 bases and J gave up 0 bases, with 9 bases separating them. The CDR3 covers 14 residues. The CDR3 here is CSARWGTSTDTQYF. CDR3 DNA: TGCAGTGCTAGATGGGGAACTAGCACAGATACGCAGTATTTT.

This clonotype was counted many times. The chain links TRBV6-1 to TRBJ2-3; D gene ambiguous. The germline V gene has CDR1 MNHNS and CDR2 SASEGT. The V end was cut by 6 bases, the J end by 2 bases, with 9 bases between. The CDR3 is 13 residues long. Here the CDR3 reads CASRLTLTDTQYF. The CDR3 DNA is TGTGCCAGCAGACTAACCCTCACAGATACGCAGTATTTT.

The CDR3 nucleotides read TGCGCCAGCAGCGTACGCACCTGGGACACCGGGGAGCTGTTTTTT. Translation: CASSVRTWDTGELFF. This sequence joins TRBV5-1 and TRBJ2-2; D is undetermined. V gave up 4 bases and J gave up 3 bases, with 13 bases separating them. This CDR3 is built from 15 residues. The germline V gene encodes CDR1 SGHRS and CDR2 YFSETQ.

The table lists this clonotype with many counts. V is TRBV20-1 and J is TRBJ2-4; 7 bases line up with TRBD2. There are 13 residues in the CDR3. Germline V CDR1 and CDR2: DFQATT, SNEGSKA (reference sequence). V lost 6 bases to trimming and J lost 2 bases; unmatched junction nucleotides: 4. CDR3 sequence reads: CSAERGSKNIQYF. The CDR3 DNA is TGCAGTGCCGAGCGGGGTTCCAAAAACATTCAGTACTTC.

This clonotype was seen more than once but under ten times. This chain joins TRBV20-1 and TRBJ2-1, with D possibly matching TRBD2 (7 bases). The last part of the DNA fits TRBJ2-7 better; the J call may be wrong. From germline, CDR1 is DFQATT and CDR2 SNEGSKA (reference sequence). The CDR3 sequence is 14 residues long. The CDR3 loop is CSARDTRGADEQYF. In DNA form, the CDR3 reads TGCAGTGCTAGAGATACCCGGGGGGCCGATGAGCAGTACTTC.

The sample holds a few counts of this clonotype. The genes are TRBV4-1 and TRBJ1-2; D is possibly TRBD1 (5 bases). This CDR3 has 14 amino acids. Germline CDR1 reads MGHRA; CDR2 reads YSYEKL. V was pared by 4 bases and J by 6 bases, with 15 bases between. CDR3 region: CASSPTGTTHGYTF. The DNA for the CDR3 is TGCGCCAGCAGCCCCACCGGGACGACCCATGGCTACACCTTC.

This clonotype turned up a few times. The CDR3 here is CASSSSGATDTQYF. CDR3 bases: TGTGCCAGCAGCTCCTCTGGAGCCACAGATACGCAGTATTTT. This sequence joins TRBV7-2 and TRBJ2-3, with D hard to call. Trimming removed 4 bases from V and 2 bases from J, with 10 bases in between. The CDR3 spans 14 residues. Germline CDR1 SGHTA, CDR2 FQGNSA.

In this sample, this clonotype turned up a few times. This may stem from a read error, because a much larger clone lies one nucleotide away. The V and J genes are TRBV7-9 and TRBJ2-1; tentative D call: TRBD2 (6 bases). This CDR3 contains 15 residues. Germline lookup yields CDR1 SEHNR and CDR2 FQNEAQ (reference sequence). The CDR3 loop is CACSFGQAGYNEQFF. The CDR3 nucleotides are TGTGCCTGCAGCTTTGGGCAGGCGGGATACAATGAGCAGTTCTTC.

There are many counts of this clonotype. The chain joins TRBV27 to TRBJ2-1, with D maybe TRBD1 (5 bases). The CDR3 contains 11 residues. The germline V and J ends were trimmed by 5 bases and 10 bases, with 9 bases remaining between them. Germline CDR1 and CDR2: MNHEY and SMNVEV (reference sequence). The chain's CDR3 is CASSDYREQFF. The CDR3 DNA reads as TGTGCCAGCAGTGATTACAGGGAGCAGTTCTTC.

The table lists this clonotype with a count of one. This sequence joins TRBV7-8 and TRBJ2-5; 13 bases line up with TRBD2. Trimming cost V 5 bases and J 3 bases; bases outside gene matches: 9. This CDR3 region has 17 residues. Looked up from germline, CDR1 is SGHVS and CDR2 is FQNEAQ. The CDR3 DNA reads as TGTGCCAGCAGCACCCGACCGGGACTAGCGGGAAAAGAGACCCAGTACTTC. This gives the protein CASSTRPGLAGKETQYF.

As concerns this clonotype: A much bigger clone sits one base away, suggesting this may be a read error. V usage is TRBV5-1 and J usage is TRBJ2-6; D is unclear. In germline, CDR1 is SGHRS, CDR2 YFSETQ. Deletions cut 0 bases from V and 2 bases from J, with 9 bases between. This CDR3 has 16 amino acids. The CDR3 reads CASSLEPSPGANVLTF. As DNA, the CDR3 is TGCGCCAGCAGCTTGGAGCCAAGCCCTGGGGCCAACGTCCTGACTTTC.

As concerns this clonotype: Just one base apart from a much larger clone, this may be a read error. This chain links TRBV11-2 with TRBJ2-2, with 7 bases fitting TRBD1. This CDR3 is built from 14 residues. Per germline, CDR1 SGHAT and CDR2 FQNNGV. The CDR3 bases are TGTGCCAGCAGCAAGAAGACAGGGACCGGGGAGCGGTTTTTT. Amino acids: CASSKKTGTGERFF.

This chain joins TRBV12-3 or TRBV12-4 and TRBJ2-5, with D unresolved. Trimming shortened V by 8 bases and J by 1 base, and 17 bases separated the two germline ends. The CDR3 covers 15 residues. DNA of the CDR3: TGTGCCAGCGGATCCTACTCCAGTGGCCAAGAGACCCAGTACTTC. The encoded protein is CASGSYSSGQETQYF.

This clonotype showed up just a few times. This CDR3 is CASSALRSSTDTQYF. CDR3 DNA sequence: TGTGCCAGCAGTGCTTTGAGGAGCAGCACAGATACGCAGTATTTT. The chain carries TRBV6-2 or TRBV6-3 and TRBJ2-3; D call uncertain. The CDR3 is 15 amino acids. From germline, CDR1 is MNHEY and CDR2 SVGEGT. Trimming took 5 bases from V and 0 from J, leaving 12 bases between them.

The rearrangement links TRBV6-5 to TRBJ1-1; TRBD1 aligns across 9 bases. CDR1 is MNHEY and CDR2 is SVGAGI in the germline V gene. V was clipped by 8 bases and J by 5 bases; unmatched bases: 15. The CDR3 length is 16 residues. The CDR3 loop reads CASRTGANKAGTEAFF. The CDR3 DNA reads TGTGCCAGCCGGACAGGGGCGAACAAGGCGGGGACTGAAGCTTTCTTT.

The chain recombines TRBV7-3 with TRBJ2-2; TRBD2 matches 14 bases. This CDR3 has 20 residues. V shed 5 bases, J shed 2 bases, and the junction held 13 bases outside the gene matches. Germline values: CDR1 SGHTA, CDR2 FQGTGA. As DNA, the CDR3 is TGTGCCAGCAGCCCCGGGTGGGGGGGACTAGCGGGAGTTAACACCGGGGAGCTGTTTTTT. Translation: CASSPGWGGLAGVNTGELFF.